The entry below describes one TCR beta chain. Looked up from germline, CDR1 is SGDLS and CDR2 is YYNGEE. The CDR3 consists of 17 residues. Trimming at V came to 0 bases and at J to 7 bases, leaving 7 bases not matched to a gene. A single record per CDR3 protein comes from TCRdb applying MiXCR to the 5' RACE reads. The repertoire consists of about 22,000 distinct CDR3 sequences, with about 3.7% occurring once and the leading ten covering 4.5% to 6%. This specimen comes from a study of early T cells in non-severe SARS-CoV-2 infection. Material: whole blood. This chain connects TRBV9 to TRBJ2-1, with 13 bases identical to TRBD2. The clonotype comes from an adult who was a healthcare worker with PCR-confirmed SARS-CoV-2 infection or an uninfected control (not recorded which). CDR3 nucleotide sequence: TGTGCCAGCAGCGTAGCCCTGACTAGCGGGAGGAGGAATGAGCAGTTCTTC. This encodes CASSVALTSGRRNEQFF.